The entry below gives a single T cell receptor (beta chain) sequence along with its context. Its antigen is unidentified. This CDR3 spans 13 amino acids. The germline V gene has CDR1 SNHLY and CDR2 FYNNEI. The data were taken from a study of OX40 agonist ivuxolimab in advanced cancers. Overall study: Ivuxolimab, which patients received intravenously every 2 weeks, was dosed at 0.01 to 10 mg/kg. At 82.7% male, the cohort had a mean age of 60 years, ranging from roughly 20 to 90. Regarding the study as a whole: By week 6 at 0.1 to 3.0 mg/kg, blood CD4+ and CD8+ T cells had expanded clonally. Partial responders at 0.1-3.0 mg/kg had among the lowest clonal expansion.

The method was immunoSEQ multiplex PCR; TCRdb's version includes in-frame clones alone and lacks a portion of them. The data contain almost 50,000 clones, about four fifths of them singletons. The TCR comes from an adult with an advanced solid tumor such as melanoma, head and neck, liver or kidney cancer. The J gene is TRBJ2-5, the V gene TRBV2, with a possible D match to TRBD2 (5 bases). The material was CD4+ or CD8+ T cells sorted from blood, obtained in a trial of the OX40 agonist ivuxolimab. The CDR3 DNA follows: TGTGCGACAACGGCGGACTCAGAGTGGACCCAGTACTTC. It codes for CATTADSEWTQYF.